Listed here is a single T cell receptor (beta chain). This entry is derived from a study of cytomegalovirus exposure and HLA in healthy donors. The study ran its PCR with 60 Vbeta and 13 Jbeta primers. Profiling relied on immunoSEQ multiplex PCR, and the TCRdb table lists in-frame clones only, not all of them. This table has around 130,000 clones, roughly two thirds appearing once. Unmatched junction bases numbered 7, after V lost 4 bases and J lost 2 bases. Germline V gene lookup returns CDR1 SGHDT and CDR2 YYEEEE. The CDR3 runs to 16 residues. The origin of this receptor is a man aged 25-45 years in good health and CMV-seropositive. The chain employs TRBV5-6 and TRBJ2-7, with 12 bases matching TRBD2. Sequences were obtained from PBMCs. CDR3 sequence reads: CASSGGTSGPTYEQYF. The CDR3 nucleotides are TGTGCCAGCAGCGGAGGGACTAGCGGGCCGACCTACGAGCAGTACTTC.